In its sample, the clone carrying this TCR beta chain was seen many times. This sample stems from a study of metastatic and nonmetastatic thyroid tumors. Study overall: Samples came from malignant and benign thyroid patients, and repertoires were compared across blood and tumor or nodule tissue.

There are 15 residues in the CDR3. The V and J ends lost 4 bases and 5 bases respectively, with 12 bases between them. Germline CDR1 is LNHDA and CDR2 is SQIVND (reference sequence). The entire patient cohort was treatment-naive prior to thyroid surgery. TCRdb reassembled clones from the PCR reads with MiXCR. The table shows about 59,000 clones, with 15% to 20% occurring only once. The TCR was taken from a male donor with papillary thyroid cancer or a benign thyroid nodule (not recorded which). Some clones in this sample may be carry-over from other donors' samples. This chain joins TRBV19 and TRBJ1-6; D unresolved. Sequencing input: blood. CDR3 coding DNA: TGTGCCAGTAGTAAGCAATCGAAAGATAATTCACCCCTCCACTTT. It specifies CASSKQSKDNSPLHF.